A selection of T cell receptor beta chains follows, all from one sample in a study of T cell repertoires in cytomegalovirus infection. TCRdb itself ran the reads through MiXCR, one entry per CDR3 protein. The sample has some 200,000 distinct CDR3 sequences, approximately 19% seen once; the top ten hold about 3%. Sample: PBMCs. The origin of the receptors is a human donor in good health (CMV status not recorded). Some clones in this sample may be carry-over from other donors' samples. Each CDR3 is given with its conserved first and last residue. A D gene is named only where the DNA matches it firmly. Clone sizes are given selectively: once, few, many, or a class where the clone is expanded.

cdr3_nt: TGTGCCATCAGTGACTCAGGGGTTAGGAACACTGAAGCTTTCTTT; cdr3_aa: CAISDSGVRNTEAFF; clone_size: .; v_call: TRBV10-3; d_call: .; j_call: TRBJ1-1; cdr3_length: 15
cdr3_nt: TGTGCCAGCAGCCCAGGACAGAGGTTGAGGATAGATACGCAGTATTTT; cdr3_aa: CASSPGQRLRIDTQYF; clone_size: many; v_call: TRBV7-2; d_call: .; j_call: TRBJ2-3; cdr3_length: 16
cdr3_nt: TGTGCCAGCAGCCTGAACACAGGGGCAGGGGCCAACGTCCTGACTTTC; cdr3_aa: CASSLNTGAGANVLTF; clone_size: many; v_call: TRBV7-2; d_call: TRBD1; j_call: TRBJ2-6; cdr3_length: 16
cdr3_nt: TGTGCCAGCAGTATTGACTGGAACACTGAAGCTTTCTTT; cdr3_aa: CASSIDWNTEAFF; clone_size: few; v_call: TRBV27; d_call: .; j_call: TRBJ1-1; cdr3_length: 13
cdr3_nt: TGCAGTGCTAGAGATCCCGGACGCCTCTACAATGAGCAGTTCTTC; cdr3_aa: CSARDPGRLYNEQFF; clone_size: .; v_call: TRBV20-1; d_call: .; j_call: TRBJ2-1; cdr3_length: 15
cdr3_nt: TGTGCCAGCTATAACCGGGGACAGAGCTACGAGCAGTACTTC; cdr3_aa: CASYNRGQSYEQYF; clone_size: few; v_call: TRBV2; d_call: TRBD1; j_call: TRBJ2-7; cdr3_length: 14
cdr3_nt: TGTGCCAGCAGCCCTCAGACAGGGGGCTATGAAAAACTGTTTTTT; cdr3_aa: CASSPQTGGYEKLFF; clone_size: few; v_call: TRBV7-2; d_call: TRBD1; j_call: TRBJ1-4; cdr3_length: 15
cdr3_nt: TGTGCCAGCAGCGTAGACGGGGACTCCAGCACAGATACGCAGTATTTT; cdr3_aa: CASSVDGDSSTDTQYF; clone_size: once; v_call: TRBV9; d_call: .; j_call: TRBJ2-3; cdr3_length: 16
cdr3_nt: TGTGCCAGCAGCCAGGGACAAGCCTCTGGAAACACCATATATTTT; cdr3_aa: CASSQGQASGNTIYF; clone_size: many; v_call: TRBV7-3; d_call: .; j_call: TRBJ1-3; cdr3_length: 15
cdr3_nt: TGTGCCAGCACACTTAACACTGAAGCTTTCTTT; cdr3_aa: CASTLNTEAFF; clone_size: few; v_call: TRBV7-9; d_call: .; j_call: TRBJ1-1; cdr3_length: 11
cdr3_nt: TGTGCCAGCTGTAAGCTAGCGTTGAAGGACTCTAGCACAGATACGCAGTATTTT; cdr3_aa: CASCKLALKDSSTDTQYF; clone_size: .; v_call: TRBV28; d_call: .; j_call: TRBJ2-3; cdr3_length: 18
cdr3_nt: TGCGCCAGCAGCGCGATTCCGGGACAGGCTTTTGGCTACACCTTC; cdr3_aa: CASSAIPGQAFGYTF; clone_size: .; v_call: TRBV5-1; d_call: TRBD1; j_call: TRBJ1-2; cdr3_length: 15
cdr3_nt: TGTGCCAGCAGCTCGGGACCTAGCACAGATACGCAGTATTTT; cdr3_aa: CASSSGPSTDTQYF; clone_size: once; v_call: TRBV7-2; d_call: .; j_call: TRBJ2-3; cdr3_length: 14
cdr3_nt: TGTGCCAGCAGAGGGGGGACACCGAGCTCCTACAATGAGCAGTTCTTC; cdr3_aa: CASRGGTPSSYNEQFF; clone_size: .; v_call: TRBV7-9; d_call: .; j_call: TRBJ2-1; cdr3_length: 16
cdr3_nt: TGTGCCAGCAGCGCCCTTGGAGGGGGAAACACCATATATTTT; cdr3_aa: CASSALGGGNTIYF; clone_size: .; v_call: TRBV7-9; d_call: .; j_call: TRBJ1-3; cdr3_length: 14
cdr3_nt: TGTGCCAGCAGCAGGGAGGGGGCCTGGGCCAAAAACATTCAGTACTTC; cdr3_aa: CASSREGAWAKNIQYF; clone_size: .; v_call: TRBV11-3; d_call: .; j_call: TRBJ2-4; cdr3_length: 16
cdr3_nt: TGTGCCAGCAGTCCCCGAGGTAGCCAGAACACCGGGGAGCTGTTTTTT; cdr3_aa: CASSPRGSQNTGELFF; clone_size: many; v_call: TRBV12-3/TRBV12-4; d_call: .; j_call: TRBJ2-2; cdr3_length: 16
cdr3_nt: TGTGCCAGCAGCCCCACGGGTGGACGTTCCGTCTATGGCTACACCTTC; cdr3_aa: CASSPTGGRSVYGYTF; clone_size: .; v_call: TRBV11-3; d_call: .; j_call: TRBJ1-2; cdr3_length: 16
cdr3_nt: TGTGCCAGCAGTTTACAGGGGGGCCGGAGTTTGGGCACTGAAGCTTTCTTT; cdr3_aa: CASSLQGGRSLGTEAFF; clone_size: many; v_call: TRBV28; d_call: TRBD1; j_call: TRBJ1-1; cdr3_length: 17
cdr3_nt: TGTGCTAGTGGTTTCGTGGGCCGCACAGATACGCAGTATTTT; cdr3_aa: CASGFVGRTDTQYF; clone_size: few; v_call: TRBV12-5; d_call: .; j_call: TRBJ2-3; cdr3_length: 14
cdr3_nt: TGTGCCAGCAGCTCCGTGGCGGGGAATGGCTACACCTTC; cdr3_aa: CASSSVAGNGYTF; clone_size: many; v_call: TRBV7-2; d_call: .; j_call: TRBJ1-2; cdr3_length: 13
cdr3_nt: TGCAGCGTTGAGGTCGGGGAGGGCTACACCTTC; cdr3_aa: CSVEVGEGYTF; clone_size: .; v_call: TRBV29-1; d_call: .; j_call: TRBJ1-2; cdr3_length: 11
cdr3_nt: TGTGCCAGCAGCCCCACTCTTGGCGGGAGGTACGAGCAGTACTTC; cdr3_aa: CASSPTLGGRYEQYF; clone_size: .; v_call: TRBV11-3; d_call: TRBD2; j_call: TRBJ2-7; cdr3_length: 15
cdr3_nt: TGTGCCAGCAGCCTCGGTTATTCCTACACCTTC; cdr3_aa: CASSLGYSYTF; clone_size: few; v_call: TRBV3-1; d_call: .; j_call: TRBJ1-2; cdr3_length: 11
cdr3_nt: TGTGCCAGCAGCGAGTTCAAGCAAGAGACCCAGTACTTC; cdr3_aa: CASSEFKQETQYF; clone_size: .; v_call: TRBV25-1; d_call: .; j_call: TRBJ2-5; cdr3_length: 13
cdr3_nt: TGTGCCAGCAGCCCATCCGGGACTGGCGGATCCCGTAAGGGCTACGAGCAGTACTTC; cdr3_aa: CASSPSGTGGSRKGYEQYF; clone_size: .; v_call: TRBV9; d_call: .; j_call: TRBJ2-7; cdr3_length: 19
cdr3_nt: TGTGCCAGCAGCTCAAGACTAGCGGGAGGGCCGGAGGGGGATACGCAGTATTTT; cdr3_aa: CASSSRLAGGPEGDTQYF; clone_size: many; v_call: TRBV7-6; d_call: TRBD2; j_call: TRBJ2-3; cdr3_length: 18
cdr3_nt: TGTGCCAGCTCACCCTCGGGAGTTGACTATGGCTACACCTTC; cdr3_aa: CASSPSGVDYGYTF; clone_size: .; v_call: TRBV18; d_call: .; j_call: TRBJ1-2; cdr3_length: 14
cdr3_nt: TGTGCCAGCAGTAAGCGGGAGGGCCCCTACGAGCAGTACTTC; cdr3_aa: CASSKREGPYEQYF; clone_size: few; v_call: TRBV6-5; d_call: TRBD2; j_call: TRBJ2-7; cdr3_length: 14
cdr3_nt: TGTGCCAGCAGCGTGAACCAGCGGGAGGGAGATGAGCAGTTCTTC; cdr3_aa: CASSVNQREGDEQFF; clone_size: many; v_call: TRBV9; d_call: TRBD2; j_call: TRBJ2-1; cdr3_length: 15
cdr3_nt: TGTGCCAGCAGCTTAGGACAGGGGGGCAATGAGCAGTTCTTC; cdr3_aa: CASSLGQGGNEQFF; clone_size: many; v_call: TRBV5-8; d_call: TRBD1; j_call: TRBJ2-1; cdr3_length: 14
cdr3_nt: TGTGCCAGCAGTGAATTTAGAGGGACAGCAAATTCACCCCTCCACTTT; cdr3_aa: CASSEFRGTANSPLHF; clone_size: .; v_call: TRBV2; d_call: TRBD1; j_call: TRBJ1-6; cdr3_length: 16
cdr3_nt: TGCGCCAGCAGTCCTGGACCGGGACAGCCCCAGCATTTT; cdr3_aa: CASSPGPGQPQHF; clone_size: .; v_call: TRBV5-1; d_call: .; j_call: TRBJ1-5; cdr3_length: 13
cdr3_nt: TGCAGTGCTCCAGACAGGGGAAAGGCTAATTCACCCCTCCACTTT; cdr3_aa: CSAPDRGKANSPLHF; clone_size: .; v_call: TRBV20-1; d_call: TRBD1; j_call: TRBJ1-6; cdr3_length: 15
cdr3_nt: TGCAGTGCTAGTCGGCTGACTAGCGGGAGCGGTGAGCAGTTCTTC; cdr3_aa: CSASRLTSGSGEQFF; clone_size: .; v_call: TRBV20-1; d_call: TRBD2; j_call: TRBJ2-1; cdr3_length: 15
cdr3_nt: TGCGCCAGCAGCTTTACTAGCGGAGCTAACAATGAGCAGTTCTTC; cdr3_aa: CASSFTSGANNEQFF; clone_size: .; v_call: TRBV5-1; d_call: TRBD2; j_call: TRBJ2-1; cdr3_length: 15
cdr3_nt: TGCAGCGTTGAAGATCCGGGGGGCCCCCTGTACGAGCAGTACTTC; cdr3_aa: CSVEDPGGPLYEQYF; clone_size: many; v_call: TRBV29-1; d_call: .; j_call: TRBJ2-7; cdr3_length: 15
cdr3_nt: TGTACCAGCAGTCCCCGGGGGGGGGCGCAATTTGCCCTCCGGTACGAGCAGTACTTC; cdr3_aa: CTSSPRGGAQFALRYEQYF; clone_size: .; v_call: TRBV28; d_call: TRBD2; j_call: TRBJ2-7; cdr3_length: 19
cdr3_nt: TGTGCCAGCAGTTACTCCGACAGGGGAAAGGGGGGCTACACCTTC; cdr3_aa: CASSYSDRGKGGYTF; clone_size: .; v_call: TRBV6-5; d_call: TRBD1; j_call: TRBJ1-2; cdr3_length: 15
cdr3_nt: TGTGCCAGCAGCCAAGATCTGGTCTTACAAGAGACCCAGTACTTC; cdr3_aa: CASSQDLVLQETQYF; clone_size: .; v_call: TRBV14; d_call: .; j_call: TRBJ2-5; cdr3_length: 15
cdr3_nt: TGTGCCAGCAGTTTCAGGACCGGGACAGGGAATGAAAAACTGTTTTTT; cdr3_aa: CASSFRTGTGNEKLFF; clone_size: few; v_call: TRBV27; d_call: TRBD1; j_call: TRBJ1-4; cdr3_length: 16
cdr3_nt: TGTGCCAGTTCACAGGCGATGAACACTGATGCTTTCTTT; cdr3_aa: CASSQAMNTDAFF; clone_size: .; v_call: TRBV12-3/TRBV12-4; d_call: .; j_call: TRBJ1-1; cdr3_length: 13
cdr3_nt: TGTGCCAGCAGGCGTATCCACGAGCAGTACTTC; cdr3_aa: CASRRIHEQYF; clone_size: once; v_call: TRBV28; d_call: .; j_call: TRBJ2-7; cdr3_length: 11
cdr3_nt: TGTGCCAGCATCCCGGGACAGGGGTCGAAGGGTGAGCAGTTCTTC; cdr3_aa: CASIPGQGSKGEQFF; clone_size: .; v_call: TRBV12-3/TRBV12-4; d_call: TRBD1; j_call: TRBJ2-1; cdr3_length: 15
cdr3_nt: TGTGCCAGCAGCCGGCGTTGGGTGACACAGGGTACAGGCAACAATGAGCAGTTCTTC; cdr3_aa: CASSRRWVTQGTGNNEQFF; clone_size: many; v_call: TRBV9; d_call: .; j_call: TRBJ2-1; cdr3_length: 19
cdr3_nt: TGTGCTAGTGGTTTGGCGACAGGGGCTAGCACAGATACGCAGTATTTT; cdr3_aa: CASGLATGASTDTQYF; clone_size: .; v_call: TRBV12-5; d_call: TRBD1; j_call: TRBJ2-3; cdr3_length: 16